A single sample is the source of the 14 T cell receptor beta chains below, sequenced in a study of blood T cell repertoires in COVID-19. Clones were read by immunoSEQ multiplex PCR, and TCRdb kept only the in-frame ones, dropping some. The data hold 300,000 to 400,000 clones, with roughly 88% observed a single time. Sequencing input: peripheral blood. All receptors derive from a woman in her 30s with COVID-19, enrolled during active disease.

CDR3 sequence: CASSLVGGSSGEQYF. DNA of the CDR3: TGCGCCAGCAGCTTGGTGGGGGGGTCGTCGGGCGAGCAGTACTTC. The rearrangement uses TRBV5-1 and TRBJ2-7; 7 nucleotides match TRBD2. Germline V gene sequence: CDR1 SGHRS, CDR2 YFSETQ. This CDR3 is 15 amino acids long. V lost 0 bases to trimming and J lost 6 bases; unmatched junction nucleotides: 9. The whole variable domain, filled in from reference TRBV5-1 and TRBJ2-7, reads KAGVTQTPRYLIKTRGQQVTLSCSPISGHRSVSWYQQTPGQGLQFLFEYFSETQRNKGNFPGRFSGRQFSNSRSEMNVSTLELGDSALYLCASSLVGGSSGEQYFGPGTRLTVT.

The CDR3 DNA reads as TGTGCCAGCAGCCAGGGTGTGAACACTGAAGCTTTCTTT. It yields the protein CASSQGVNTEAFF. The chain couples TRBV7-2 to TRBJ1-1; D possibly corresponds to TRBD1 (5 bases). Germline V lookup: CDR1 SGHTA, CDR2 FQGNSA. CDR3 length: 13 residues. Trimming pared 5 bases from V and 0 bases from J, leaving 7 bases between.

V and J are TRBV18 and TRBJ2-3; 11 bases fit TRBD2. Losses at the gene ends were 3 bases for V and 3 bases for J; bases not matched to a gene: 11. The CDR3 sequence is 18 residues long. In germline, CDR1 is KGHSH, CDR2 LQKENI. As DNA, the CDR3 is TGTGCCAGCTCACCCGACAGGGTAACTAGCGGGAGAACAGATACGCAGTATTTT. This encodes CASSPDRVTSGRTDTQYF.

This sequence joins TRBV6-4 and TRBJ1-5; a weak D match, TRBD1 (6 bases). CDR1 and CDR2 (germline): MRHNA, SNTAGT. This CDR3 has 13 residues. V was pared by 11 bases and J by 1 base, with 12 bases between. The DNA of the CDR3 is TGTGCCGGGGACGGACAGAGCAATCAGCCCCAGCATTTT. It encodes CAGDGQSNQPQHF.

V and J are TRBV18 and TRBJ2-7; 7 nucleotides match TRBD1. After removal of 4 bases from V and 0 bases from J, the junction contained 6 bases not matched to a gene. This CDR3 contains 15 residues. Germline lookup yields CDR1 KGHSH and CDR2 LQKENI. The CDR3 loop is CASSLDRTPSYEQYF. The CDR3 DNA reads as TGTGCCAGCTCACTGGACAGGACCCCCTCCTACGAGCAGTACTTC.

The chain links TRBV28 to TRBJ1-1; perhaps TRBD1 as D (5 bases). This CDR3 is 15 amino acids long. Between the trimmed V and J ends, which lost 7 bases and 0 bases, there was a span of 15 bases. In germline, CDR1 is MDHEN, CDR2 SYDVKM. CDR3 sequence reads: CASTPGGAVNTEAFF. The CDR3 nucleotides are TGTGCCAGCACACCGGGAGGGGCCGTGAACACTGAAGCTTTCTTT.

The chain carries TRBV28 and TRBJ1-3, with D unclear. Per the germline V gene, CDR1 is MDHEN and CDR2 is SYDVKM. CDR3 length: 15 residues. Trimming removed 6 bases at V and 0 bases at J, with 12 bases between. CDR3 bases: TGTGCCAGCAGCCCCAGGCGAAGCTCTGGAAACACCATATATTTT. Its translation: CASSPRRSSGNTIYF.

V usage is TRBV11-2 and J usage is TRBJ2-7; no definite D call. The CDR3 consists of 14 residues. Germline V gene data show CDR1 as SGHAT and CDR2 as FQNNGV. The V gene lost 1 base and the J gene lost 2 bases, with 9 bases spanning the gap. This CDR3 reads CASSLGFPAYEQYF. For the CDR3, the DNA is TGTGCCAGCAGCTTAGGGTTCCCAGCCTACGAGCAGTACTTC.

This rearrangement joins TRBV18 to TRBJ1-3; 7 bases map to TRBD1. The germline V gene encodes CDR1 KGHSH and CDR2 LQKENI. CDR3 length: 16 amino acids. Trimming took 3 bases from V and 2 from J; bases not matched to a gene: 7. In DNA form, the CDR3 reads TGTGCCAGCTCACCGACCCAAACAGGGGCTGGAAACACCATATATTTT. It yields the protein CASSPTQTGAGNTIYF.

In this sample, this clone turned up a few times. The chain uses TRBV10-1 and TRBJ1-6; the match to TRBD1 covers 9 bases. The CDR3 covers 14 residues. Germline V gene data show CDR1 as WNHNN and CDR2 as SYGVQD (reference sequence). Trimming cost V 6 bases and J 10 bases; bases outside gene matches: 7. CDR3 sequence: CASSPQGAGSPLHF. DNA of the CDR3: TGCGCCAGCAGCCCACAGGGGGCAGGATCACCCCTCCACTTT.

J is TRBJ1-5 and V is TRBV19; D call uncertain. Trimming cost V 2 bases and J 4 bases, with 6 bases left between them. Germline CDR1 LNHDA, CDR2 SQIVND (reference sequence). The CDR3 is made up of 13 amino acids. Here the CDR3 reads CASSIKENQPQHF. The CDR3 DNA reads TGTGCCAGTAGTATAAAAGAGAATCAGCCCCAGCATTTT.

This clone was seen once. The V call is TRBV14, the J call TRBJ1-4; 9 positions match TRBD1. Germline CDR1 reads SGHDN; CDR2 reads FVKESK. The J segment lost 1 base and the V segment lost 4 bases, leaving 16 bases of the junction unmatched. The CDR3 consists of 20 residues. The DNA of the CDR3 is TGTGCCAGCAGCCCCAGGGGGATCCGGGACAGGGACCGAACTAATGAAAAACTGTTTTTT. This sequence encodes CASSPRGIRDRDRTNEKLFF.

The genes are TRBV10-2 and TRBJ1-5; D is possibly TRBD1 (5 bases). Germline-derived CDR1 and CDR2 are WSHSY and SAAADI. V was cut by 3 bases and J by 6 bases, with 9 bases left in between. This CDR3 region has 13 residues. DNA for the CDR3: TGCGCCAGCAGTGACAGGGATCCTCAGCCCCAGCATTTT. As protein: CASSDRDPQPQHF.

This chain uses TRBV7-8 with TRBJ2-3; D possibly corresponds to TRBD1 (6 bases). The CDR3 sequence is 16 residues long. Trimming removed 6 bases from V and 4 bases from J, with 20 bases in between. The germline V gene encodes CDR1 SGHVS and CDR2 FQNEAQ. CDR3 residues: CASSENRAGSADTQYF. The CDR3 DNA sequence: TGTGCCAGCAGTGAAAACAGGGCCGGGTCAGCAGATACGCAGTATTTT.